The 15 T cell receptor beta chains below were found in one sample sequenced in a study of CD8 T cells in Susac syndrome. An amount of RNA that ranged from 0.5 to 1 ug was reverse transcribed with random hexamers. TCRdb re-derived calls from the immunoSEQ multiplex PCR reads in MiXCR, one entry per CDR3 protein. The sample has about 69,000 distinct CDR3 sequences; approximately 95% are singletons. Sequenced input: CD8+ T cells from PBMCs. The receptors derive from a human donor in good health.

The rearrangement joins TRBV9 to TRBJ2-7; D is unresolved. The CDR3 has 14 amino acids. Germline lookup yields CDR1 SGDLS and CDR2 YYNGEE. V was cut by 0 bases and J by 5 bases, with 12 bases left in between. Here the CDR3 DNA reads TGTGCCAGCAGCGTAGAAGGTAGCCAGGACGAGCAGTACTTC. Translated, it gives CASSVEGSQDEQYF.

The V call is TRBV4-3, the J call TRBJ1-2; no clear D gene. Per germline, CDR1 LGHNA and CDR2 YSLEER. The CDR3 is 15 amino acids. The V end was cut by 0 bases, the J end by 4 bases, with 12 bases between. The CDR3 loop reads CASSQESTRTYGYTF. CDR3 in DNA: TGCGCCAGCAGCCAAGAAAGCACACGGACCTATGGCTACACCTTC.

The CDR3 sequence: CASSPLRPYGYTF. CDR3 in DNA: TGTGCCAGCAGCCCTCTCCGCCCCTATGGCTACACCTTC. The gene calls are TRBV5-6 and TRBJ1-2; D gene ambiguous. This CDR3 has 13 amino acids. Germline CDR1 reads SGHDT; CDR2 reads YYEEEE. V lost 4 bases, J lost 4 bases, and 11 bases lay in between.

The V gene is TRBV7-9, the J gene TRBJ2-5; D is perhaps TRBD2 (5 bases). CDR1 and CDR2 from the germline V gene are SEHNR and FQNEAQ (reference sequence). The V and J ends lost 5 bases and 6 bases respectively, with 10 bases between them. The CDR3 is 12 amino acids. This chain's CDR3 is CASSDWRKTQYF. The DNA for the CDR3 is TGTGCCAGCAGCGACTGGAGGAAGACCCAGTACTTC.

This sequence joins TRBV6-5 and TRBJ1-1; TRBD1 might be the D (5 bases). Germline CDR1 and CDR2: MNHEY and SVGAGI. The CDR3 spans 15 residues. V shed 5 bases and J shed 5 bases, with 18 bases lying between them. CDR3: CASSTEFRGETEAFF. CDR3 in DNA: TGTGCCAGCAGTACCGAGTTTAGGGGAGAAACTGAAGCTTTCTTT.

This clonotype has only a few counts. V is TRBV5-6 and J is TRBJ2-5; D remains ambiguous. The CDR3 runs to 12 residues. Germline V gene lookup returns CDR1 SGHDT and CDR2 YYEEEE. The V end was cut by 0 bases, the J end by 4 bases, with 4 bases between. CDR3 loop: CASSLGRETQYF. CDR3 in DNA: TGTGCCAGCAGCTTGGGTCGAGAGACCCAGTACTTC.

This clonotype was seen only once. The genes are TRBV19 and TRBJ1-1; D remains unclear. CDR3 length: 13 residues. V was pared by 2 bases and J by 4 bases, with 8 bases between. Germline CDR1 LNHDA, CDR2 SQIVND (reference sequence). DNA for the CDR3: TGTGCCAGTAGTATATCCCAGAGCACTGAAGCTTTCTTT. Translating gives CASSISQSTEAFF.

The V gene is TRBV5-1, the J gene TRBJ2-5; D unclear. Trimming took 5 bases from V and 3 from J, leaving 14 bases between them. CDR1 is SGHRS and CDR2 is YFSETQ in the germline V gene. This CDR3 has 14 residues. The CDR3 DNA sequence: TGCGCCAGCAGTCCGGACCACGGCAAAGAGACCCAGTACTTC. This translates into CASSPDHGKETQYF.

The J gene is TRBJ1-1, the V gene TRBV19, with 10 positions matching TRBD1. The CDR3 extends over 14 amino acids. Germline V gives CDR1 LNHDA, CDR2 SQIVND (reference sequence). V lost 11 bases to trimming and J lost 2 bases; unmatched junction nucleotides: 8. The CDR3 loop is CAAQRQGANTEAFF. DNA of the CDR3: TGTGCCGCGCAAAGACAGGGGGCCAACACTGAAGCTTTCTTT.

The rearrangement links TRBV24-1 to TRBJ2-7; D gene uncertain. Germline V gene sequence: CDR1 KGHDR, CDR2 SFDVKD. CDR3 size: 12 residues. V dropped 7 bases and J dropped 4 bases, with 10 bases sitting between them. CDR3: CATSVDGYEQYF. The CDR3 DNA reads TGTGCCACCAGCGTTGACGGTTACGAGCAGTACTTC.

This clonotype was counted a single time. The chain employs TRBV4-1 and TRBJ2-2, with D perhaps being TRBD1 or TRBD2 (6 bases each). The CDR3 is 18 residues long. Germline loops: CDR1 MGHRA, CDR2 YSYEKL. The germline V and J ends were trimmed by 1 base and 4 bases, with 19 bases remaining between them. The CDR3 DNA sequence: TGCGCCAGCAGCCAAGGGCCTGGTGGGGGGCCTTTCACCGGGGAGCTGTTTTTT. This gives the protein CASSQGPGGGPFTGELFF.

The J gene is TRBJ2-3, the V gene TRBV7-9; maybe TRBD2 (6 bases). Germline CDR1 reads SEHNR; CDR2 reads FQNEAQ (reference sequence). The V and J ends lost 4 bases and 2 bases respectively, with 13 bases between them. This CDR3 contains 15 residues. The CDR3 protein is CASSSRRESTDTQYF. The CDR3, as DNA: TGTGCCAGCAGCTCTCGGAGGGAATCCACAGATACGCAGTATTTT. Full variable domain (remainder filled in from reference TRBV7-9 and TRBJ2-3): DTGVSQNPRHKITKRGQNVTFRCDPISEHNRLYWYRQTLGQGPEFLTYFQNEAQLEKSRLLSDRFSAERPKGSFSTLEIQRTEQGDSAMYLCASSSRRESTDTQYFGPGTRLTVL.

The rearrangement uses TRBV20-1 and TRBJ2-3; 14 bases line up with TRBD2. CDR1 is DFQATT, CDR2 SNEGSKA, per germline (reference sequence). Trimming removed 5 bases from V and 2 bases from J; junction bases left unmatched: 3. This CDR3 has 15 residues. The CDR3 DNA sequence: TGCAGTGCTTGGACTAGCGGGGGGCCCACAGATACGCAGTATTTT. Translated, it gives CSAWTSGGPTDTQYF.

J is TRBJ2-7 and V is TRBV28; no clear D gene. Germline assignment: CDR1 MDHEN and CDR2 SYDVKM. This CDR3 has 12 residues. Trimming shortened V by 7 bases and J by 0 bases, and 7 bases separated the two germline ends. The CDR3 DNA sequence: TGTGCCAGCAAACGGAGCTCCTACGAGCAGTACTTC. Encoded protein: CASKRSSYEQYF. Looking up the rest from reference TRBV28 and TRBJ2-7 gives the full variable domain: DVKVTQSSRYLVKRTGEKVFLECVQDMDHENMFWYRQDPGLGLRLIYFSYDVKMKEKGDIPEGYSVSREKKERFSLILESASTNQTSMYLCASKRSSYEQYFGPGTRLTVT.

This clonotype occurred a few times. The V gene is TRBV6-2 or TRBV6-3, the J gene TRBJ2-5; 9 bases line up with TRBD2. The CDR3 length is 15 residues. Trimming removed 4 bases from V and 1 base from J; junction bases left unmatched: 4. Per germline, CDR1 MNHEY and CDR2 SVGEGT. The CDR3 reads CASSSLAGSQETQYF. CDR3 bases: TGTGCCAGCAGTTCCCTAGCGGGGAGCCAAGAGACCCAGTACTTC.